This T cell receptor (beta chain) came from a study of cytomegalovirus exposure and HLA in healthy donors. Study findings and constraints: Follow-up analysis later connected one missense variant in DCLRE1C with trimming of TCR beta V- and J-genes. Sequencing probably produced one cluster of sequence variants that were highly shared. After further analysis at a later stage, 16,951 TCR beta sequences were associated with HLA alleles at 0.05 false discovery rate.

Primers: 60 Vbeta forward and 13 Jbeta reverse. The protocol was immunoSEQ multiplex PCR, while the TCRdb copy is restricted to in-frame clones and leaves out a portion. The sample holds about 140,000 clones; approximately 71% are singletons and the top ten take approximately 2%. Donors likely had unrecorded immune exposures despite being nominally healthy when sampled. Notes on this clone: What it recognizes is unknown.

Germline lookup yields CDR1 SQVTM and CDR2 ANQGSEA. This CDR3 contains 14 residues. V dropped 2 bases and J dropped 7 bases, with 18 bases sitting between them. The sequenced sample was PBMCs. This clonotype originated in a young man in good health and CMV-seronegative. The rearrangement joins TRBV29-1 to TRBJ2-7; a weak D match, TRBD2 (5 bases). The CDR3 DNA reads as TGCAGCGTTGAAATCGTCGGGATCGGGGTGGAGCAGTACTTC. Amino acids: CSVEIVGIGVEQYF.